Listed below are T cell receptor beta chains from one sample, sequenced in a study of T cell repertoires in cytomegalovirus infection. Each CDR3 protein gets one entry after TCRdb re-called the reads with MiXCR. The repertoire holds about 740,000 distinct CDR3 sequences, with approximately 34% as singletons. The sequencing sample was made of PBMCs. The receptors were gathered from a human donor in good health (CMV status not recorded). Some clones in this sample may be carry-over from other donors' samples. CDR3s include the opening cysteine and the closing phenylalanine or tryptophan. A D gene is named only where the DNA matches it firmly. Some rows have no size entry. The others give once, few or many, or a class for an expanded clone.

TRBV20-1,TRBJ1-1,few,TRBD1,13,TGCAGTGCCCGGGACAGGTTAAACACTGAAGCTTTCTTT,CSARDRLNTEAFF
TRBV15,TRBJ1-1,NA,NA,15,TGTGCCACCAGCAGAGCCGGGACGGGGAACACTGAAGCTTTCTTT,CATSRAGTGNTEAFF
TRBV20-1,TRBJ2-1,NA,NA,15,TGCAGCTTTTCTAGCGCCTACCGCTCCTACAATGAGCAGTTCTTC,CSFSSAYRSYNEQFF
TRBV11-1,TRBJ2-7,NA,NA,15,TGTGCCAGCAGCCTCACTCGACGAGGGAGGAACGAGCAGTACTTC,CASSLTRRGRNEQYF
TRBV24-1,TRBJ2-2,few,TRBD2,17,TGTGCCACCAGTGATCCTGGGACTAGCGGGACGACCGGGGAGCTGTTTTTT,CATSDPGTSGTTGELFF
TRBV28,TRBJ2-6,NA,NA,18,TGTGCCAGCAGTTTGGCGGGCTTGGTACTCTCTGGGGCCAACGTCCTGACTTTC,CASSLAGLVLSGANVLTF
TRBV2,TRBJ2-7,NA,NA,13,TGTGCCAGCAGAATTTCAACAGGGAGCGAGCAGTACTTC,CASRISTGSEQYF
TRBV29-1,TRBJ1-2,NA,TRBD1,17,TGCAGCGTTGAAGTCCAAACCGGGACAGGGGACCTCTATGGCTACACCTTC,CSVEVQTGTGDLYGYTF
TRBV7-8,TRBJ2-1,many,TRBD1,20,TGTGCCAGCAGCTATCAGAAGGGGATTATGGGGACAGGGTCCTACAATGAGCAGTTCTTC,CASSYQKGIMGTGSYNEQFF
TRBV28,TRBJ1-5,NA,TRBD1,19,TGTGCCAGCAGTTTGTACGGGGTCCTTTACAGGGGTAGCAATCAGCCCCAGCATTTT,CASSLYGVLYRGSNQPQHF
TRBV28,TRBJ1-2,few,NA,14,TGTGCCAGCAGTCTAACCGGGCCTTTCTATGGCTACACCTTC,CASSLTGPFYGYTF
TRBV6-1,TRBJ2-5,many,TRBD2,13,TGTGCCACACTAGCGGGAGTTCGGGAGACCCAGTACTTC,CATLAGVRETQYF
TRBV20-1,TRBJ2-7,NA,TRBD2,14,TGCAGTGCTGCTGGGGAGGGGAGCTCCTACGAGCAGTACTTC,CSAAGEGSSYEQYF
TRBV12-3/TRBV12-4,TRBJ2-7,NA,NA,13,TGTGCCAGCACCCGTAAAGGGGCCTACGAGCAGTACTTC,CASTRKGAYEQYF
TRBV7-9,TRBJ2-3,many,TRBD1,13,TGTGCCAGCAGCTCGACAGGGGCAGATACGCAGTATTTT,CASSSTGADTQYF
TRBV20-1,TRBJ1-1,NA,NA,13,TGCAGTGCCCCCACGGGGGGGAACACTGAAGCTTTCTTT,CSAPTGGNTEAFF
TRBV12-3/TRBV12-4,TRBJ1-1,NA,NA,14,TGTGCCAGCAAAGGGCCTCCTGGGGACACTGAAGCTTTCTTT,CASKGPPGDTEAFF
TRBV7-8,TRBJ2-2,few,NA,16,TGTGCCAGCAGCTTAGCGATCGGACGGAACACCGGGGAGCTGTTTTTT,CASSLAIGRNTGELFF
TRBV6-2/TRBV6-3,TRBJ2-3,NA,NA,14,TGTGCCAGCACCCAGGGTCGTAGCACAGATACGCAGTATTTT,CASTQGRSTDTQYF